This T cell receptor beta chain comes out of a study of cytomegalovirus exposure and HLA in healthy donors. About the research overall: Unique TCR beta sequences numbering about 100 million came from 190 million or so T cells in an earlier analysis. Study observations and caveats: In an earlier analysis, most TCR beta V segments were productive about 87% or about 30% of the time. A later analysis, which compared TCR beta chains of equal frequency, found the HLA-associated ones more clonally expanded.

Notes on this clone: The antigen is undetermined.

In the PCR, 60 Vbeta and 13 Jbeta primers were used. Sequencing was performed with immunoSEQ multiplex PCR; in TCRdb, only in-frame clones are kept and a portion is missing. This sample yields around 130,000 clones, of which roughly four fifths are seen a single time; about 6% belongs to the top ten. This CDR3 is 14 amino acids long. Germline V gene data show CDR1 as SGHTA and CDR2 as FQGNSA. The V gene lost 5 bases and the J gene lost 1 base, with 10 bases spanning the gap. The receptor was derived from a woman aged 45-59 years in good health and CMV-seropositive. The chain carries TRBV7-2 and TRBJ2-3; D uncertain. Sequencing was carried out using PBMCs. CDR3 bases: TGTGCCAGCAGCCGAGAGGTAGGCACAGATACGCAGTATTTT. Amino acid sequence: CASSREVGTDTQYF.